Listed below are T cell receptor beta chains from one sample, sequenced in a study of blood T cell repertoires in COVID-19. The assay was immunoSEQ multiplex PCR, and TCRdb's table has in-frame clones only and misses some. Among some 150,000 clones listed, about 87% were seen once. The sample consisted of peripheral blood. The receptors derive from a man aged 50 to 59 who had recovered from COVID-19. Each CDR3 is given with its conserved first and last residue. The D gene is left open where the match is weak. Size is omitted from some rows. Given values are once, few, many or a class for expanded clones.

>.|TRBJ1-2|.|14|TRBV4-3
CASSQEAGVHGYTF
TGCGCCAGCAGCCAAGAAGCAGGGGTCCATGGCTACACCTTC
>.|TRBJ1-5|.|14|TRBV4-2
CASSQGGLGQPQHF
TGTGCCAGCAGCCAAGGCGGGCTAGGGCAGCCCCAGCATTTT
>.|TRBJ2-1|once|14|TRBV5-1
CASSLDPGGDEQFF
TGCGCCAGCAGCTTAGACCCCGGCGGGGATGAGCAGTTCTTC
>TRBD1|TRBJ2-7|.|13|TRBV5-1
CASSLESDRAQYF
TGCGCCAGCAGCTTGGAGTCCGACAGGGCGCAGTACTTC
>TRBD1|TRBJ1-2|.|15|TRBV19
CASIKPTGPNYGYTF
TGTGCCAGTATCAAACCGACAGGGCCTAACTATGGCTACACCTTC
>TRBD2|TRBJ2-3|few|14|TRBV7-2
CASSPILAVDTQYF
TGTGCCAGCAGCCCAATACTAGCGGTAGATACGCAGTATTTT
>.|TRBJ1-4|.|13|TRBV30
CAWKQAANEKLFF
TGTGCCTGGAAACAGGCTGCTAATGAAAAACTGTTTTTT
>.|TRBJ2-3|.|11|TRBV30
CAWSLDSTSLF
TGTGCCTGGAGTTTAGACTCCACATCCCTATTT
>.|TRBJ2-7|once|17|TRBV7-9
CASSPKVLDSQSYEQYF
TGTGCCAGCAGCCCCAAGGTCTTGGACAGTCAATCCTACGAGCAGTACTTC
>.|TRBJ2-5|.|15|TRBV4-1
CASSQGTVKQETQYF
TGCGCCAGCAGCCAAGGGACAGTTAAACAAGAGACCCAGTACTTC
>.|TRBJ1-3|.|16|TRBV2
CASSELSGRSGNTIYF
TGTGCCAGCAGTGAACTATCAGGCCGCTCTGGAAACACCATATATTTT
>TRBD1|TRBJ2-5|.|13|TRBV18
CASRGQVQETQYF
TGTGCCAGCCGAGGACAGGTCCAAGAGACCCAGTACTTC
>.|TRBJ1-2|.|11|TRBV25-1
CASSVGVGYTF
TGTGCCAGCAGTGTAGGGGTTGGCTACACCTTC
>TRBD1|TRBJ2-7|.|15|TRBV29-1
CSVGGDRDLWDEQYF
TGCAGCGTTGGAGGGGACAGGGACCTGTGGGACGAGCAGTACTTC
>.|TRBJ1-1|once|14|TRBV6-5
CASSYRQRNTEAFF
TGTGCCAGCAGTTACAGACAGAGGAACACTGAAGCTTTCTTT
>.|TRBJ2-7|.|14|TRBV24-1
CANTPVRGSYEQYF
TGTGCCAACACCCCGGTGAGAGGCTCCTACGAGCAGTACTTC
>.|TRBJ1-2|few|14|TRBV4-1
CASSQEPGNYGYTF
TGCGCCAGCAGCCAAGAGCCGGGGAACTATGGCTACACCTTC
>.|TRBJ1-6|.|17|TRBV12-2
CASRSDGGEGYGSPLHF
TGTGCAAGTCGCTCAGATGGAGGGGAAGGGTATGGCTCACCCCTCCACTTT
>.|TRBJ2-5|.|18|TRBV7-2
CASSLPDGGGSSQETQYF
TGTGCCAGCAGCTTACCCGATGGTGGGGGGAGTTCACAAGAGACCCAGTACTTC
>.|TRBJ2-2|.|17|TRBV7-8
CASSLAWAGTNTGELFF
TGTGCCAGCAGCTTAGCCTGGGCGGGAACGAACACCGGGGAGCTGTTTTTT
>.|TRBJ1-1|.|14|TRBV5-5
CASSLVSRNTEAFF
TGTGCCAGCAGCTTGGTATCCCGGAACACTGAAGCTTTCTTT
>TRBD1|TRBJ2-7|.|15|TRBV9
CASSVGQGDSYEQYF
TGTGCCAGCAGCGTGGGACAGGGCGACTCCTACGAGCAGTACTTC
>.|TRBJ2-1|.|15|TRBV5-1
CASSLEGGDDNEQFF
TGCGCCAGCAGCTTGGAGGGCGGGGACGACAATGAGCAGTTCTTC
>TRBD1|TRBJ1-2|few|15|TRBV6-4
CASNPGTGGAYGYTF
TGTGCCAGCAATCCCGGGACAGGGGGCGCGTATGGCTACACCTTC
>.|TRBJ2-1|.|13|TRBV11-3
CASSLNRNNEQFF
TGTGCCAGCAGCTTAAACAGAAACAATGAGCAGTTCTTC
>TRBD2|TRBJ2-2|.|17|TRBV2
CASRGLAGGRRAGELFF
TGTGCCAGCAGGGGACTAGCGGGGGGACGCCGGGCCGGGGAGCTGTTTTTT
>TRBD1|TRBJ2-3|.|16|TRBV11-2
CASSLAQTGITDTQYF
TGTGCCAGCAGCTTAGCCCAGACAGGGATCACAGATACGCAGTATTTT
>TRBD1|TRBJ1-3|.|17|TRBV6-1
CASSEWGTGGYGNTIYF
TGTGCCAGCAGTGAATGGGGGACAGGGGGATATGGAAACACCATATATTTT
>.|TRBJ1-6|.|13|TRBV3-1/TRBV3-2
CASSPDRNSPLHF
TGTGCCAGCAGCCCTGACAGGAATTCACCCCTCCACTTT
>.|TRBJ1-2|once|12|TRBV4-2
CASSQVGEGYTF
TGTGCCAGCAGCCAAGTAGGAGAAGGCTACACCTTC
>.|TRBJ2-5|few|14|TRBV6-1
CASSEVQGRETQYF
TGTGCCAGCAGTGAAGTACAGGGGAGGGAGACCCAGTACTTC
>TRBD1|TRBJ1-2|.|16|TRBV10-3
CAIREGTGGKSYGYTF
TGTGCCATCAGGGAGGGGACAGGGGGCAAGAGCTATGGCTACACCTTC
>.|TRBJ2-6|.|15|TRBV6-5
CASTLGQRWANVLTF
TGTGCCAGCACCCTAGGACAGAGGTGGGCCAACGTCCTGACTTTC
>TRBD1|TRBJ1-3|.|16|TRBV3-1/TRBV3-2
CASSRRQGSSGNTIYF
TGTGCCAGCAGCCGCCGACAGGGGAGCTCTGGAAACACCATATATTTT
>.|TRBJ2-5|few|12|TRBV12-3/TRBV12-4
CASSLARWAQYF
TGTGCCAGCAGTTTAGCGCGGTGGGCCCAGTACTTC
>.|TRBJ1-5|.|14|TRBV7-2
CASSLVNSNQPQHF
TGTGCCAGCAGCTTAGTAAATAGCAATCAGCCCCAGCATTTT
>.|TRBJ2-5|.|13|TRBV7-3
CASSAGRQETQYF
TGTGCCAGCAGCGCAGGGAGGCAAGAGACCCAGTACTTC
>TRBD2|TRBJ2-1|.|18|TRBV25-1
CASSEYGAGGGSYNEQFF
TGTGCCAGCAGTGAATATGGAGCGGGGGGTGGATCTTACAATGAGCAGTTCTTC
>.|TRBJ1-2|once|14|TRBV7-9
CASSPGTPAYGYTF
TGTGCCAGCAGCCCCGGGACACCAGCCTATGGCTACACCTTC
>.|TRBJ1-5|.|15|TRBV2
CASSVGGNSNQPQHF
TGTGCCAGCAGTGTGGGGGGGAATAGCAATCAGCCCCAGCATTTT
>TRBD2|TRBJ2-1|.|15|TRBV5-1
CASSFGTSGDNEQFF
TGCGCCAGCAGCTTCGGGACTAGCGGGGACAATGAGCAGTTCTTC
>.|TRBJ1-2|.|14|TRBV11-2
CASSPGTNNYGYTF
TGTGCCAGCAGCCCCGGGACAAATAACTATGGCTACACCTTC
>.|TRBJ1-1|.|13|TRBV6-5
CASTKQGNTEAFF
TGTGCCAGCACCAAACAGGGGAACACTGAAGCTTTCTTT
>.|TRBJ2-5|once|16|TRBV6-1
CASSEARGLRQETQYF
TGTGCCAGCAGTGAAGCGCGAGGGTTGCGGCAAGAGACCCAGTACTTC
>TRBD1|TRBJ1-6|.|15|TRBV28
CASTSTGIADSPLHF
TGTGCCAGCACCTCGACAGGGATTGCGGATTCACCCCTCCACTTT
>.|TRBJ2-6|once|18|TRBV6-2/TRBV6-3
CASSAQHRASSGANVLTF
TGTGCCAGCAGTGCGCAACACAGGGCGAGCTCTGGGGCCAACGTCCTGACTTTC
>TRBD1|TRBJ1-2|.|15|TRBV27
CASSSLGGANYGYTF
TGTGCCAGCAGTTCCCTAGGGGGCGCGAACTATGGCTACACCTTC
>.|TRBJ1-2|.|13|TRBV3-1/TRBV3-2
CASSQDSGGSYTF
TGTGCCAGCAGCCAAGATTCGGGGGGTAGCTACACCTTC
>.|TRBJ1-3|few|13|TRBV27
CASSGLSGNTIYF
TGTGCCAGCTCGGGACTCTCTGGAAACACCATATATTTT
>.|TRBJ1-4|.|18|TRBV7-9
CASSLDNSGTATNEKLFF
TGTGCCAGCAGCTTAGATAATAGCGGAACAGCAACTAATGAAAAACTGTTTTTT
>.|TRBJ1-1|.|15|TRBV15
CATSRAYSMNTEAFF
TGTGCCACCAGCAGAGCCTACAGCATGAACACTGAAGCTTTCTTT
>.|TRBJ2-7|.|15|TRBV11-3
CASSLGGQGRREQYF
TGTGCCAGCAGCTTAGGTGGGCAGGGAAGACGCGAGCAGTACTTC
>.|TRBJ2-7|.|14|TRBV29-1
CSVGVLGDSYEQYF
TGCAGCGTTGGGGTCCTAGGGGACTCCTACGAGCAGTACTTC
>TRBD1|TRBJ1-5|.|17|TRBV15
CATSRDAGTGLNQPQHF
TGTGCCACCAGCAGAGACGCGGGGACAGGCCTAAATCAGCCCCAGCATTTT
>.|TRBJ2-7|.|11|TRBV18
CASSRDYEQYF
TGTGCCAGCTCAAGAGACTACGAGCAGTACTTC
>.|TRBJ2-2|.|16|TRBV4-1
CASSHEPQLPGGELFF
TGCGCCAGCAGCCATGAACCTCAACTCCCGGGCGGGGAGCTGTTTTTT
>TRBD2|TRBJ2-1|once|14|TRBV24-1
CATAGGSSYNEQFF
TGTGCCACCGCCGGGGGGAGCTCCTACAATGAGCAGTTCTTC
>TRBD1|TRBJ1-2|.|16|TRBV18
CASSPGAGQGGYGYTF
TGTGCCAGCTCACCCGGGGCCGGACAGGGAGGTTATGGCTACACCTTC
>TRBD1|TRBJ2-7|few|15|TRBV6-1
CASSEAGTGGYEQYF
TGTGCCAGCAGTGAAGCCGGGACAGGGGGCTACGAGCAGTACTTC